This T cell receptor (beta chain) was sequenced in a study of shared clonotypes between healthy human individuals. A word on this clone: Its matching antigen is unknown.

Naive CD8 isolation took CD45RO-negative cells positively selected for CCR7 and excluded terminally differentiated effector memory CD45RA+ cells. The table came from immunoSEQ multiplex PCR; TCRdb's copy has only in-frame clones and leaves some out. The table shows about 680,000 clones, with about 91% occurring only once. Study-wide findings and caveats: Non-shared clonotypes had lower generation probabilities than those shared by all four donors. An expected dependence of interdonor clonotype sharing on sequencing depth was noted.

This CDR3 contains 15 residues. In germline, CDR1 is PRHDT, CDR2 FYEKMQ (reference sequence). The V gene lost 3 bases and the J gene lost 0 bases, with 9 bases spanning the gap. The sample was naive CD8+ T cells sorted from blood. The rearrangement links TRBV13 to TRBJ2-4, with D possibly being TRBD2 (6 bases). The clonotype originates from a man younger than 40 in good health. CDR3 coding DNA: TGTGCCAGCAGCTTGGGGGGATTAGCCAAAAACATTCAGTACTTC. Translation gives CASSLGGLAKNIQYF.